The entry that follows covers one T cell receptor beta chain sequence. Its antigen is as yet unknown. This sample was included in a study of monozygotic twins with cystic fibrosis. General study results and limits: Nucleotide-identical clonotype sharing was significantly higher within monozygotic CF twin pairs than between unrelated CF individuals.

Assay used: immunoSEQ multiplex PCR; TCRdb lists only in-frame clones, some missing. The sample holds some 20,000 clones, approximately 97% seen once. Trimming pared 4 bases from V and 0 bases from J, leaving 7 bases between. The CDR3 is 15 residues long. Looked up from germline, CDR1 is MDHEN and CDR2 is SYDVKM. The sequenced sample was blood. The chain employs TRBV28 and TRBJ2-6; D remains ambiguous. The clonotype originates from a woman in her 30s with cystic fibrosis. CDR3 sequence: CASSSLHSGANVLTF. Here the CDR3 DNA reads TGTGCCAGCAGTTCCCTGCACTCTGGGGCCAACGTCCTGACTTTC.